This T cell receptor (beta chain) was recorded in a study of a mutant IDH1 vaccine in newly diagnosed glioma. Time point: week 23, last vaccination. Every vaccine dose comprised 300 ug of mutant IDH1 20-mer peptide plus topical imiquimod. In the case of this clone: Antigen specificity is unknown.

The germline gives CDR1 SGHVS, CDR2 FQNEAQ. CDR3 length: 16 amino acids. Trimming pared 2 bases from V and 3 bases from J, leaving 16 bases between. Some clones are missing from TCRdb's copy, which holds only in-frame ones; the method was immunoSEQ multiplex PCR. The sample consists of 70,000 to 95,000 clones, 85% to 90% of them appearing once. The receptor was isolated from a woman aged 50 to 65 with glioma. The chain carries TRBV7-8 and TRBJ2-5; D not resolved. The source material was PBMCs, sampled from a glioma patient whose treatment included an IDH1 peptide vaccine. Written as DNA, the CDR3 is TGTGCCAGCAGCTTACGGCGGATTAAACCAAAAGAGACCCAGTACTTC. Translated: CASSLRRIKPKETQYF.